One and the same sample provided the 10 T cell receptor beta chains below, sequenced in a study of blood T cell repertoires in COVID-19. Measured with immunoSEQ multiplex PCR; TCRdb has only the in-frame clones, and not every one. The sample has over 100,000 clones, 82% seen once. Sequenced input: peripheral blood. These receptors were obtained from a man aged 65 to 79 with acute or convalescent COVID-19.

This chain uses TRBV11-1 with TRBJ2-7; a possible D gene is TRBD2 (5 bases). V gave up 4 bases and J gave up 7 bases, with 17 bases separating them. Germline V CDR1 and CDR2: SGHAT, FQDESV (reference sequence). CDR3 length: 14 amino acids. In nucleotides, the CDR3 is TGTGCCAGCAGCTCACTCACTAGGAACACGGAGCAGTACTTC. It codes for CASSSLTRNTEQYF.

This chain links TRBV5-1 with TRBJ1-1; D uncertain. Germline lookup yields CDR1 SGHRS and CDR2 YFSETQ. With 0 bases removed from V and 1 base from J, the gap between germline ends came to 4 bases. This CDR3 spans 13 amino acids. The CDR3 bases are TGCGCCAGCAGCTTGGACACGAACACTGAAGCTTTCTTT. Its translation is CASSLDTNTEAFF.

The chain recombines TRBV3-1 (or the pseudogene TRBV3-2) with TRBJ2-7; possible D gene TRBD2, 5 bases. Trimming took 1 base from V and 6 from J, leaving 7 bases between them. Per the germline V gene, CDR1 is LGHDT and CDR2 is YNNKEL (reference sequence). This CDR3 is 12 amino acids long. In DNA, the CDR3 is TGTGCCAGCAGCCAAGTTGGGAGCGAGCAGTACTTC. It specifies CASSQVGSEQYF.

The V gene is TRBV27, the J gene TRBJ2-2, with 9 bases aligning to TRBD1. The CDR3 extends over 17 amino acids. The germline gives CDR1 MNHEY, CDR2 SMNVEV (reference sequence). V was clipped by 4 bases and J by 1 base; unmatched bases: 7. CDR3 sequence: CASSSGTGLMNTGELFF. CDR3 sequence (DNA): TGTGCCAGCAGTTCTGGGACAGGGCTCATGAACACCGGGGAGCTGTTTTTT.

V and J are TRBV5-1 and TRBJ2-2, with 11 bases aligning to TRBD2. Germline trimming cut 1 base from V and 1 base from J; bases unmatched to any gene: 0. Germline CDR1 SGHRS, CDR2 YFSETQ. CDR3 length: 16 residues. The CDR3 nucleotides are TGCGCCAGCAGCTTGCTAGCGGGAGGGAACACCGGGGAGCTGTTTTTT. Protein product: CASSLLAGGNTGELFF.

The chain combines TRBV6-6 with TRBJ1-1; D is ambiguous. Deletions cut 7 bases from V and 1 base from J, with 13 bases between. There are 14 residues in the CDR3. CDR1 is MNHNY, CDR2 SVGAGI, per germline (reference sequence). For the CDR3, the DNA is TGTGCCAGCACCGGTCTGGGAGGGAACACTGAAGCTTTCTTT. Amino acid sequence: CASTGLGGNTEAFF.

The genes are TRBV24-1 and TRBJ2-5; 8 nucleotides match TRBD2. The CDR3 runs to 15 residues. CDR1 and CDR2 from the germline V gene are KGHDR and SFDVKD. V lost 5 bases to trimming and J lost 4 bases; unmatched junction nucleotides: 8. The CDR3 sequence: CATSALDGGAETQYF. CDR3 coding DNA: TGTGCCACCAGTGCTCTAGACGGGGGGGCAGAGACCCAGTACTTC.

This sequence joins TRBV19 and TRBJ1-3, with TRBD1 identical over 7 bases. The CDR3 is 17 amino acids. V trimming: 8 bases; J trimming: 0 bases; junction bases outside the gene matches: 13. CDR1 is LNHDA, CDR2 SQIVND, per germline (reference sequence). In DNA form, the CDR3 reads TGTGCCAGTCGGGACAGCCTTTCTCCGAGCTCTGGAAACACCATATATTTT. Its protein product is CASRDSLSPSSGNTIYF.

To note about this clone: One junction end does not reproduce the germline sequence, and a read error may be involved. This CDR3 is CASSGGQVESF. For the CDR3, the DNA is TGTGCCAGCAGTGGGGGACAGGTCGAGTCCTTC. The chain uses TRBV2 and TRBJ1-2; 8 bases align to TRBD1. The CDR3 spans 11 residues. From germline, CDR1 is SNHLY and CDR2 FYNNEI.

This clone was observed a single time. The chain recombines TRBV4-2 with TRBJ2-2; 8 nucleotides line up with TRBD1. CDR1 is LGHNA and CDR2 is YNFKEQ in the germline V gene. This CDR3 region has 15 residues. V shed 8 bases, J shed 2 bases, and the junction held 7 bases outside the gene matches. The CDR3 loop reads CASSTDRGNTGELFF. CDR3 sequence (DNA): TGTGCCAGCTCAACCGACAGGGGAAACACCGGGGAGCTGTTTTTT.